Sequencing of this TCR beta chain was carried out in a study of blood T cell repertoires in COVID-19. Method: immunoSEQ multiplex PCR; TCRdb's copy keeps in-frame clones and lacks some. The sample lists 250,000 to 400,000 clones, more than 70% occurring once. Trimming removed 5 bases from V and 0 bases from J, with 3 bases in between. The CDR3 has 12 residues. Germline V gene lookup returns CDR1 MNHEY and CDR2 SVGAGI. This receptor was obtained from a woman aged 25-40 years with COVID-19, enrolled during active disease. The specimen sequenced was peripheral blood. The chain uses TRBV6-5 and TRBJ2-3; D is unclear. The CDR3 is CASSRSTDTQYF. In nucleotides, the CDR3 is TGTGCCAGCAGTCGGAGCACAGATACGCAGTATTTT.